This TCR beta chain came from a study of cytomegalovirus exposure and HLA in healthy donors. General observations from the study: Indistinguishable V segments, including TRBV6-2 and TRBV6-3, were excluded.

V was pared by 8 bases and J by 2 bases, with 14 bases of the junction left unmatched. CDR1 LNHDA and CDR2 SQIVND come from the germline V gene (reference sequence). The CDR3 sequence is 18 residues long. Primers for the PCR totalled 60 Vbeta and 13 Jbeta. The repertoire was sequenced with immunoSEQ multiplex PCR; TCRdb's copy has only in-frame clones and lacks some. In the table there are 100,000 to 150,000 clones, around four fifths of which are singletons. This clone came up a few times. No antigen is known for it. This receptor was identified in a male donor in good health and CMV-seronegative. The rearrangement uses TRBV19 and TRBJ2-1; the match to TRBD2 covers 11 bases. Specimen: PBMCs. The CDR3 sequence is CASFLAGGLQITYNEQFF. CDR3 DNA sequence: TGTGCCAGTTTTCTAGCGGGGGGCCTACAGATCACCTACAATGAGCAGTTCTTC. Full variable domain (remainder filled in from reference TRBV19 and TRBJ2-1): DGGITQSPKYLFRKEGQNVTLSCEQNLNHDAMYWYRQDPGQGLRLIYYSQIVNDFQKGDIAEGYSVSREKKESFPLTVTSAQKNPTAFYLCASFLAGGLQITYNEQFFGPGTRLTVL.